This TCR beta chain emerged from a study of blood T cell repertoires in COVID-19. Study information: Material from acute and convalescent COVID-19 was sourced from the United States, Italy and Spain.

TCRdb keeps only in-frame clones here, not all; method: immunoSEQ multiplex PCR. Of fewer than 450,000 clones in the sample, 80% to 90% were seen once. The CDR3 length is 14 residues. V was trimmed by 5 bases and J by 10 bases, leaving 15 bases between them. Germline V CDR1 and CDR2: SGHTA, FQGNSA. The gene calls are TRBV7-2 and TRBJ1-6, with D unresolved. The source material was peripheral blood. This receptor was identified in a woman aged 45 to 65 with COVID-19, enrolled during active disease. The CDR3 sequence: CASSQSTTNSPLHF. In nucleotides, the CDR3 is TGTGCCAGCAGCCAGTCCACTACTAACTCACCCCTCCACTTT.